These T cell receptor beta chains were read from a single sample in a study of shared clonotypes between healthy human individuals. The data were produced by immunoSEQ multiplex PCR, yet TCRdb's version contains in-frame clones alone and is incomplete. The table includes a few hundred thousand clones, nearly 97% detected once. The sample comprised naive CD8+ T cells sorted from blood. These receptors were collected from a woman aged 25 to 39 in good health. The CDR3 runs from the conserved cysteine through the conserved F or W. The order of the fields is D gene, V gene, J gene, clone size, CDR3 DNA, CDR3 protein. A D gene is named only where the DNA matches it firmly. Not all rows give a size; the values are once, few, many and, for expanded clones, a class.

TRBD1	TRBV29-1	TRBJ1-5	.	TGCAGCGTTGGGACAGGGGCCAATCAGCCCCAGCATTTT	CSVGTGANQPQHF
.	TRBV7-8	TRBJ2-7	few	TGTGCCAGCAGGGAACAGGGCTACGAGCAGTACTTC	CASREQGYEQYF
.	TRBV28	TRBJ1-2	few	TGTGCCAGCAGTGCAGGGGACTATGGCTACACCTTC	CASSAGDYGYTF
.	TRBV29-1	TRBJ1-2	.	TGCAGCGTTGAAGAGTCGAGAGGGCTCCCTCCGGGCTACACCTTC	CSVEESRGLPPGYTF
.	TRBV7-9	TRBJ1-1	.	TGTGCCAGCAGCCCAGAGGCGGGGGACACTGAAGCTTTCTTT	CASSPEAGDTEAFF
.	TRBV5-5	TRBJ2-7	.	TGTGCCAGCAGCCCCAAGGGGGACAAGAGCTCCTACGAGCAGTACTTC	CASSPKGDKSSYEQYF
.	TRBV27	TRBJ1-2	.	TGTGCCAGCAGTCCCGTCGATGGGTCCCCCTATGGCTACACCTTC	CASSPVDGSPYGYTF
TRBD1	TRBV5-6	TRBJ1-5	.	TGTGCCAGCAGCCCAGGGACAGGGGGCCTTCGCAATCAGCCCCAGCATTTT	CASSPGTGGLRNQPQHF
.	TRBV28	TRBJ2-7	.	TGTGCCAGCAGTTTTCACGAGCAGTACTTC	CASSFHEQYF
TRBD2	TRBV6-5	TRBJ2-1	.	TGTGCCAGCAGTTACTCGTACGGGAGGTATGAGCAGTTCTTC	CASSYSYGRYEQFF
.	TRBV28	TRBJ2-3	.	TGTGCCAGCAGTTTATTTCTGGGAAGGAATCTGGATACGCAGTATTTT	CASSLFLGRNLDTQYF
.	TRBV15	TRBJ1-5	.	TGTGCCACCAGCCTGCGCCCGGCCGGGACCCAAGGGTGGGGGCCAAATCAGCCCCAGCATTTT	CATSLRPAGTQGWGPNQPQHF
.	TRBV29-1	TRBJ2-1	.	TGCAGCGTTGAAAACGGGATGAAGTGGGACGGGCAGTTCTTC	CSVENGMKWDGQFF
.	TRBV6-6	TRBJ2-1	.	TGTGCCAGCAGAGGAATATTAGATATTGAGCAGTTCTTC	CASRGILDIEQFF
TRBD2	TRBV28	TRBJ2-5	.	TGTGCCAGCAGTTTCCATTGGCGAGCGGGAGCTTGGGAGACCCAGTACTTC	CASSFHWRAGAWETQYF
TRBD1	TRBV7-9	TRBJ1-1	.	TGTGCCAGCAGCTTCCAGGGGGCAAAAACTGAAGCTTTCTTT	CASSFQGAKTEAFF
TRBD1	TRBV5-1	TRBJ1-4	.	TGCGCCAGCAGCTACTGGACAGGGGGGAATGAAAAACTGTTTTTT	CASSYWTGGNEKLFF
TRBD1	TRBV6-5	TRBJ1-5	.	TGTGCCACCGGGACAGGGGGCAATCAGCCCCAGCATTTT	CATGTGGNQPQHF
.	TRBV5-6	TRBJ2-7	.	TGTGCCAGCAGCTTAATCTATGGACCCCACGAGCAGTACTTC	CASSLIYGPHEQYF
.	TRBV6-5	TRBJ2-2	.	TGTGCCAGCAGTTACGTGGACGCGAACACCGGGGAGCTGTTTTTT	CASSYVDANTGELFF
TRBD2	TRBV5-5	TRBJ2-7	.	TGTGCCAGCAGCTTGAGCGGGAGGTCTACCTACGAGCAGTACTTC	CASSLSGRSTYEQYF
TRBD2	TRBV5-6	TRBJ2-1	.	TGTGCCAGCAGCCCGGGACTAGCGGAGAATGAGCAGTTCTTC	CASSPGLAENEQFF
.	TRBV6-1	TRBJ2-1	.	TGTGCCAGCAGTGAAGACCCCCTAAATGAGCAGTTCTTC	CASSEDPLNEQFF
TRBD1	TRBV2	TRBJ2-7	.	TGTGCCAGCAGTGAACGGACAGGGCTCTCCTACGAGCAGTACTTC	CASSERTGLSYEQYF
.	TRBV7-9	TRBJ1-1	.	TGTGCCAGCAGCTTAGGGGGGGCCTCTGAAGCTTTCTTT	CASSLGGASEAFF
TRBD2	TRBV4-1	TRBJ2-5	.	TGCGCCAGCAGCCAAAGCGGGAGATCAGGGGAGACCCAGTACTTC	CASSQSGRSGETQYF
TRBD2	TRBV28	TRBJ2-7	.	TGTGCCAGCAGTTGGGTCCGGGGGGGCTCCTACGAGCAGTACTTC	CASSWVRGGSYEQYF
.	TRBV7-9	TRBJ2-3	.	TGTGCCAGCAGCCCGAGTACAGATACGCAGTATTTT	CASSPSTDTQYF
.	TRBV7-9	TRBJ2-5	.	TGTGCCAGCAGCTTAGAGTCCGAAGAGACCCAGTACTTC	CASSLESEETQYF
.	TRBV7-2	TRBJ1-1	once	TGTGCCAGCAGCTTGGGAGCTTTCTTT	CASSLGAFF
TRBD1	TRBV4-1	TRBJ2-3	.	TGCGCCAGCAGCGTTAGACAGGGGTATACAGATACGCAGTATTTT	CASSVRQGYTDTQYF
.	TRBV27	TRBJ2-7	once	TGTGCCAGCAGTCATACGGGGACTCCCTCACCCAACGAGCAGTACTTC	CASSHTGTPSPNEQYF
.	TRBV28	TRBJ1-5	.	TGTGCCAGCAGTTCGAGAAGGGGCAATCAGCCCCAGCATTTT	CASSSRRGNQPQHF
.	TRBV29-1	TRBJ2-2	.	TGCAGCGTTGAGGAACTGGACACCGGGGAGCTGTTTTTT	CSVEELDTGELFF
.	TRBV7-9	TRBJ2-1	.	TGTGCCAGCAGCCCCCATTACAATGAGCAGTTCTTC	CASSPHYNEQFF
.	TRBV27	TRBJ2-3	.	TGTGCCAGCAGTCCTACTAGAGGGAGCACAGATACGCAGTATTTT	CASSPTRGSTDTQYF
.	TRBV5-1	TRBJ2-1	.	TGCGCCAGCAGCTTGGAGGGGGGGTCCTACAATGAGCAGTTCTTC	CASSLEGGSYNEQFF
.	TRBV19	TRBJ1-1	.	TGTGCCAGCGCGGTGGAGGGCGACACTGAAGCTTTCTTT	CASAVEGDTEAFF
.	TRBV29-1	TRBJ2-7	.	TGCAGCGTTGAGAACGGCTACGAGCAGTACTTC	CSVENGYEQYF
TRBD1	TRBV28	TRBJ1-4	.	TGTGCCAGCAGTCTGGGACTCATTACCGCCGGGACAGGGGTGGAAAAACTGTTTTTT	CASSLGLITAGTGVEKLFF
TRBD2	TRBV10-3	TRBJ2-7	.	TGTGCCATCAGTGAGGCGGGAGGCCCCTACGAGCAGTACTTC	CAISEAGGPYEQYF
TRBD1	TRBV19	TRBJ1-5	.	TGTGCCAGTAGCTCCGGGACAGGACCTTATAGCAATCAGCCCCAGCATTTT	CASSSGTGPYSNQPQHF
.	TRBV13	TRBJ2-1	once	TGTGCCAGCAACCCCAGTCACCAAAAGGGTGAGCAGTTCTTC	CASNPSHQKGEQFF
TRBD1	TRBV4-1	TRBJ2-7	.	TGCGCCAGCAGCCAAGCGGGGACAGGCCTAGCCTACGAGCAGTACTTC	CASSQAGTGLAYEQYF
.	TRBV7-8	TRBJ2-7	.	TGTGCCAGCAGCTTAGTCGATAGCACCTACGAGCAGTACTTC	CASSLVDSTYEQYF
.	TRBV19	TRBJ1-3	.	TGTGCCAGTAGTATATTTCGGGAAGGTGGCTCTGGAAACACCATATATTTT	CASSIFREGGSGNTIYF
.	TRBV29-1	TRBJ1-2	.	TGCAGCGTTCGGGGGCTCTATGGCTACACCTTC	CSVRGLYGYTF
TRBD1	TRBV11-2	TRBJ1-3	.	TGTGCCAGCAGCGTAGCCCCTCCCGGGACAGGGATCACTGGAAACACCATATATTTT	CASSVAPPGTGITGNTIYF
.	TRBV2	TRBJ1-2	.	TGTGCCAGCAGTGAATTTAGAGGGTATACCTATGGCTACACCTTC	CASSEFRGYTYGYTF
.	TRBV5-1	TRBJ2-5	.	TGCGCCAGCAGCCTAGGGGGGGACGGAGAGACCCAGTACTTC	CASSLGGDGETQYF
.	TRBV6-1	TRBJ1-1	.	TGTGCCAGCAGTGAACCCACAGGTACCCTAATGAACACTGAAGCTTTCTTT	CASSEPTGTLMNTEAFF
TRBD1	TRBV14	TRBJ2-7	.	TGTGCCAGCTCCGACGGACAGGGCGCCGAGCAGTACTTC	CASSDGQGAEQYF
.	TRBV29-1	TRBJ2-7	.	TGCAGCGTGCGGGACTCGGACAGCTCCTACGAGCAGTACTTC	CSVRDSDSSYEQYF
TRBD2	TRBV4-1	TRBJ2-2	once	TGCGCCAGCAGCCATCCCAGCGGGAGTGCCGGGGAGCTGTTTTTT	CASSHPSGSAGELFF
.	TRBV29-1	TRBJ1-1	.	TGCAGCGTACTAGACAGGATGAACACTGAAGCTTTCTTT	CSVLDRMNTEAFF
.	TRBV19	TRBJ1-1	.	TGTGCCAGTAGACAGGGAAATGAAGCTTTCTTT	CASRQGNEAFF
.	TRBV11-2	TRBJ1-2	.	TGTGCCAGCTTCGGGTTGTGGGGGCTTAACTATGGCTACACCTTC	CASFGLWGLNYGYTF
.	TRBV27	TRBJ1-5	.	TGTGCCAGCAGTTTATCAATCGGTTCTGATCAGCCCCAGCATTTT	CASSLSIGSDQPQHF
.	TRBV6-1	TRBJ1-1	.	TGTGCCAGCAGCCTGAGGGGAATGAACACTGAAGCTTTCTTT	CASSLRGMNTEAFF
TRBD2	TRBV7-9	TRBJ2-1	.	TGTGCCAGCAGCTTCGCGACTAGCGGGAGCAATGAGCAGTTCTTC	CASSFATSGSNEQFF